Sequencing of this T cell receptor beta chain was carried out in a study of early T cells in non-severe SARS-CoV-2 infection. Study overall: Whole-blood bulk RNA, unsorted, was sequenced, and chains were unpaired. Broader study findings: A preference for anti-spike CD8 responses marked VDJdb matching, which missed private and CD4 specificities.

There are a few counts of this clonotype. Its antigen is undetermined. TCRdb re-called the 5' RACE reads through MiXCR, storing one row per CDR3 protein. The table records roughly 72,000 distinct CDR3 sequences, roughly 12% of them present only once. V trimming: 6 bases; J trimming: 4 bases; junction bases outside the gene matches: 7. CDR3 length: 14 amino acids. Germline CDR1 is MDHEN and CDR2 is SYDVKM. The chain joins TRBV28 to TRBJ2-7; 9 nucleotides match TRBD1. The clonotype comes from an adult who was a healthcare worker with PCR-confirmed SARS-CoV-2 infection or an uninfected control (not recorded which). The sequencing sample was made of whole blood. The CDR3 sequence is CASRRLGTGYEQYF. The CDR3 bases are TGTGCCAGCAGGCGACTAGGGACAGGGTACGAGCAGTACTTC.